This T cell receptor beta chain was recorded in a study of CD8 T cells in ankylosing spondylitis. Whole-study findings and limits: Earlier reports found some motif variants in synovial fluid and blood in reactive arthritis. A TCR beta motif of 7 or 8 highly homologous variants appeared characteristic of ankylosing spondylitis blood. Disease-associated clones were CD8+ and fairly uncommon in peripheral blood.

Comment on this clonotype: As yet, its antigen is unknown.

One entry per CDR3 protein, called by TCRdb with MiXCR from the 5' RACE reads. This sample has 150,000 or so distinct CDR3 sequences, with around a third found just once. Looked up from germline, CDR1 is ENHRY and CDR2 is SYGVKD. The trim removed 6 bases at V and 0 bases at J, leaving 0 bases unmatched. The CDR3 extends over 14 amino acids. The sample taken for sequencing was synovial fluid, either unsorted or a sorted T cell fraction (not recorded which). V is TRBV10-3 and J is TRBJ2-2, with 8 bases identical to TRBD1. The origin of this receptor is a male donor with ankylosing spondylitis. The CDR3, as DNA: TGTGCCATCAGGGGACAGGCGAACACCGGGGAGCTGTTTTTT. It specifies CAIRGQANTGELFF.